The clone carrying this TCR beta chain was seen a few times. Its antigen is unknown. This sample is part of a study of response to subunit inactivated influenza vaccine. Findings of the study overall: After each seasonal influenza vaccination, few new T cells are recruited, the authors suggested.

TCRdb re-called the RT-PCR reads through MiXCR, storing one row per CDR3 protein. The table shows around 300,000 distinct CDR3 sequences, with over 20% occurring only once. This receptor was identified in a man in his fifties or sixties who received an inactivated influenza vaccine. Here the sequenced sample was PBMCs from blood, taken 21 months after vaccination.

CDR3 coding DNA: TGTGCCAGCAGCTACGGAGGGCCCTTAGATACGCAGTATTTT. Amino acids: CASSYGGPLDTQYF. V and J are TRBV7-2 and TRBJ2-3; maybe TRBD2 (6 bases). Trimming pared 4 bases from V and 5 bases from J, leaving 13 bases between. This CDR3 is 14 amino acids long. The germline gives CDR1 SGHTA, CDR2 FQGNSA.